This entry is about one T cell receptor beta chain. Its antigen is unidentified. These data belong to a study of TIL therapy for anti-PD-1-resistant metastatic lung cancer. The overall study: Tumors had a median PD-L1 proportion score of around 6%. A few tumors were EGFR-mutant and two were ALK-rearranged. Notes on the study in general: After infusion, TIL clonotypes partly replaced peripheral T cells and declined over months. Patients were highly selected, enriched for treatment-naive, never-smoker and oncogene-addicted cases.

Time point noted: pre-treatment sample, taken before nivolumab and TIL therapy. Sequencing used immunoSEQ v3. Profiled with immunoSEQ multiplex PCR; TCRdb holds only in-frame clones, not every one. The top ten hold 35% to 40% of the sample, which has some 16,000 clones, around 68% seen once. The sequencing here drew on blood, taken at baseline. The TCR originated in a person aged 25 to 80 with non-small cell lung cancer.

CDR3 nucleotides: TGTGCCAGCAGCTGGCCCGGTGGCGAGATTAATGAAAAACTGTTTTTT. This translates into CASSWPGGEINEKLFF. V is TRBV5-5 and J is TRBJ1-4; D not resolved. The ends were cut back, 3 bases at V and 4 bases at J, with 16 bases in the middle. CDR1 is SGHKS and CDR2 is YYEKEE in the germline V gene (reference sequence). The CDR3 runs 16 residues.